This T cell receptor beta chain came from a study of blood T cells in healthy people across ages. Study-level results: Because sorting was not performed, PBMCs prevented conclusive naive versus antigen-experienced comparison.

This clonotype was detected a few times. Its specificity is not known. Together with a sample-barcoded 5' primer, a J-beta primer mix was included in a second PCR lasting roughly 6 to 12 cycles. MiXCR was run by TCRdb on the 5' RACE reads, yielding one entry per CDR3 protein. Here the sample spans approximately 830,000 distinct CDR3 sequences, 62% being singletons. Germline loops: CDR1 SEHNR, CDR2 FQNEAQ (reference sequence). With 2 bases removed from V and 2 bases from J, the gap between germline ends came to 8 bases. The CDR3 is 14 amino acids. The rearrangement joins TRBV7-9 to TRBJ2-3; D is uncertain. This clonotype was sampled from a man aged 30 to 45 in good health. Source material: blood. DNA for the CDR3: TGTGCCAGCAGCTTAATATGGAACACAGATACGCAGTATTTT. This sequence encodes CASSLIWNTDTQYF.